This TCR beta chain came from a study of blood T cells in healthy people across ages. General study results and limits: Long-lived donors carried more naive CD4+ cells and greater diversity than aged donors. Per million T cells, TCR beta diversity dropped roughly linearly as age increased.

Germline loops: CDR1 DFQATT, CDR2 SNEGSKA (reference sequence). The CDR3 has 15 amino acids. V was clipped by 0 bases and J by 3 bases, with 12 bases between them. A second PCR, run for about 7 to 11 cycles, used a sample-barcoded 5' primer plus a J-beta primer mix. Each CDR3 protein gets one entry after TCRdb re-called the 5' RACE reads with MiXCR. The profile shows over a million distinct CDR3 sequences, more than 35% of them singletons. With respect to this clonotype: Its target is unknown.

This TCR was sampled from a woman aged 55-70 years in good health. The chain carries TRBV20-1 and TRBJ1-5; D is perhaps TRBD1 (6 bases). Sequenced input: blood. The CDR3 DNA is TGCAGTGCTAGAGAAGGGGGGAATTACAATCAGCCCCAGCATTTT. This translates into CSAREGGNYNQPQHF.